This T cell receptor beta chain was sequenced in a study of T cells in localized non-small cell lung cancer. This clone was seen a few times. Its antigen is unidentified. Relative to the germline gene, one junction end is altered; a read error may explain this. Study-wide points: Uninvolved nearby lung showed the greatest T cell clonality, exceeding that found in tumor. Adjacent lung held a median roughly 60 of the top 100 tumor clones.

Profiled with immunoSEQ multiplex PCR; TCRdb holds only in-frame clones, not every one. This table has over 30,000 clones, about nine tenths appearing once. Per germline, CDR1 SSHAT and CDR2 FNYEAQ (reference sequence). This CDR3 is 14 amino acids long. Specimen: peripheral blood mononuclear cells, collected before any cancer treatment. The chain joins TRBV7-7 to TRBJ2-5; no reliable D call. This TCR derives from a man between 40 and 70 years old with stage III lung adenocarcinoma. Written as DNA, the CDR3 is TGTGCTAGCAGTTCTAGGGCCATGAGAGAGACCCAGTACTTC. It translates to CASSSRAMRETQYF.